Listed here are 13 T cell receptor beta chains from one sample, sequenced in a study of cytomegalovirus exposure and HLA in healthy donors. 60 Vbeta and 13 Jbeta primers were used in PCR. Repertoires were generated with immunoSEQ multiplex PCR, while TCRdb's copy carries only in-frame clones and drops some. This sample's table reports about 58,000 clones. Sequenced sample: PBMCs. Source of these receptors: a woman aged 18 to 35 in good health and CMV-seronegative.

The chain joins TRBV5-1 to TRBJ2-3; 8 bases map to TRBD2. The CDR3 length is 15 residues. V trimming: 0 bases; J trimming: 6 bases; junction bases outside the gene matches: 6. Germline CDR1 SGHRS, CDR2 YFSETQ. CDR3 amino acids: CASSLAGGGMDTQYF. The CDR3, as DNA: TGCGCCAGCAGCTTGGCCGGCGGGGGGATGGATACGCAGTATTTT.

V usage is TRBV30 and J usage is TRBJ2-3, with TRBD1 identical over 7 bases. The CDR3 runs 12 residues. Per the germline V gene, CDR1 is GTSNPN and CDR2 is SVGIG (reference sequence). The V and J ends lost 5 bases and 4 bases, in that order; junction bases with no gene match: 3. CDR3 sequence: CAWGQVPDTQYF. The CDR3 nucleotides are TGTGCCTGGGGACAGGTCCCAGATACGCAGTATTTT.

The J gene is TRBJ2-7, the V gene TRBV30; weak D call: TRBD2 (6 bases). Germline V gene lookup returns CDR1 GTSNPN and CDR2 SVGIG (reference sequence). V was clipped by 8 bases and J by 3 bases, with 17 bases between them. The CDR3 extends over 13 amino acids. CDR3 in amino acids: CAGNKRGGYEQYF. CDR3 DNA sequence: TGTGCCGGGAACAAAAGGGGAGGCTACGAGCAGTACTTC.

CDR3 region: CASTPGWGNTEAFF. CDR3 coding DNA: TGCGCCAGCACCCCAGGGTGGGGAAACACTGAAGCTTTCTTT. This chain joins TRBV5-1 and TRBJ1-1; D is perhaps TRBD1 (5 bases). The germline V gene has CDR1 SGHRS and CDR2 YFSETQ. The CDR3 is 14 amino acids. V was clipped by 6 bases and J by 2 bases, with 14 bases between them.

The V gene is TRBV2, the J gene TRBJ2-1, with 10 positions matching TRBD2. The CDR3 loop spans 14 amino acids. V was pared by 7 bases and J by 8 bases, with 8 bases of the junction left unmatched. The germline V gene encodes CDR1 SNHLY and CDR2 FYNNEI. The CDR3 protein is CASIPGLAFHEQFF. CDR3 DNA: TGTGCCAGCATTCCGGGACTAGCGTTCCATGAGCAGTTCTTC.

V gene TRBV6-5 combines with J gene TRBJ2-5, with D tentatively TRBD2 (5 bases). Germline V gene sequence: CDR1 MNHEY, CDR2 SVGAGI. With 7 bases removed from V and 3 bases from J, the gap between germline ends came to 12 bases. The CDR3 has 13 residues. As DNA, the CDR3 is TGTGCCAGCACTCCACCCGGGGAAGAGACCCAGTACTTC. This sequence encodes CASTPPGEETQYF.

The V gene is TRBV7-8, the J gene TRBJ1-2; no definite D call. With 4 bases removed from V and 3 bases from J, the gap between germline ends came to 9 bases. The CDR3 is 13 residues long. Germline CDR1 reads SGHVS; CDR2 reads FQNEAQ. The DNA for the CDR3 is TGTGCCAGCAGCTCAACAGAGCACTATGGCTACACCTTC. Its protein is CASSSTEHYGYTF. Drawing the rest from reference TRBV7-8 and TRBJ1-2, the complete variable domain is GAGVSQSPRYKVAKRGQDVALRCDPISGHVSLFWYQQALGQGPEFLTYFQNEAQLDKSGLPSDRFFAERPEGSVSTLKIQRTQQEDSAVYLCASSSTEHYGYTFGSGTRLTVV.

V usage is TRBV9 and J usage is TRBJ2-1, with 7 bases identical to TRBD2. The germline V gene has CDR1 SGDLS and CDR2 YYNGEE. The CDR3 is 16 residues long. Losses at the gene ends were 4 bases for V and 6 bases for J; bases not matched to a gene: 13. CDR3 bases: TGTGCCAGCAGCCAGCGGACTAGGCGGAGTCCCAATGAGCAGTTCTTC. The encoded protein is CASSQRTRRSPNEQFF.

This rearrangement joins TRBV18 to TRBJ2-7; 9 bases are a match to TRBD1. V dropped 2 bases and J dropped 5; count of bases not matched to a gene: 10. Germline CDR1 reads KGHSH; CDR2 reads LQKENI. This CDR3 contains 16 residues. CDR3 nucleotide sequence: TGTGCCAGCTCACCAGGGACAGGGAGGTTGTTTGACGAGCAGTACTTC. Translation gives CASSPGTGRLFDEQYF.

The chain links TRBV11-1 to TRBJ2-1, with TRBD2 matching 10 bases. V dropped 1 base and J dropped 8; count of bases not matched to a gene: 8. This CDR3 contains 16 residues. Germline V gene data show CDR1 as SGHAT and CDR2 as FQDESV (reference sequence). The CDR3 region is CASSLGAGGPVDEQFF. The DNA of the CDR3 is TGTGCCAGCAGCTTAGGAGCGGGAGGGCCGGTGGATGAGCAGTTCTTC.

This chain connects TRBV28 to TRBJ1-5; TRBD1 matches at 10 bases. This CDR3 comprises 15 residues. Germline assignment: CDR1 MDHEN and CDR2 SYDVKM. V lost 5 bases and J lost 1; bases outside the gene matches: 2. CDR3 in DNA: TGTGCCAGCAGTACGACAGGGGGCAGCAATCAGCCCCAGCATTTT. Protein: CASSTTGGSNQPQHF.

The CDR3, as DNA: TGTGCCAGCAGCTTGAGCGCGGGACGCACAGATACGCAGTATTTT. Protein: CASSLSAGRTDTQYF. The chain uses TRBV5-4 and TRBJ2-3, with D perhaps TRBD2 (6 bases). Looked up from germline, CDR1 is SGHNT and CDR2 is YYREEE (reference sequence). This CDR3 comprises 15 residues. The V end lost 1 base, the J end lost 1 base, and 10 bases lay between the germline ends.

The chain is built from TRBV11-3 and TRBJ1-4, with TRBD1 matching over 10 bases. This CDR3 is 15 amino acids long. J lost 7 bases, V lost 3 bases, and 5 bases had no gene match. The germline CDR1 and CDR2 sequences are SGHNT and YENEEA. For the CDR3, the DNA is TGTGCCAGCAGCTTGGACAGGGGGTACGGTGAAAAACTGTTTTTT. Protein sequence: CASSLDRGYGEKLFF.